The source of this T cell receptor beta chain is a study of T cell repertoires in cytomegalovirus infection. About the study: It was the public TCR beta signatures that indicated both CMV infection and matching HLA type.

Study-level findings and limits: Cumulative public TCR beta family frequency identified carriers of CMV plus the relevant HLA.

From the reads, TCRdb called clonotypes with MiXCR, one entry per CDR3 protein. The sample holds some 170,000 distinct CDR3 sequences, roughly 17% seen once. Comments on this clonotype: Its antigen is unidentified.

This receptor was taken from a human donor in good health (CMV status not recorded). Some clones in this sample may be carry-over from other donors' samples. Sequencing was carried out using CD8+ T cells from PBMCs.

The CDR3: CASSILAGGLSDTQYF. In DNA, the CDR3 is TGTGCCAGTAGTATTCTGGCGGGGGGTTTATCAGATACGCAGTATTTT. The J gene is TRBJ2-3, the V gene TRBV19; 8 bases line up with TRBD2. This CDR3 is built from 16 residues. The germline V gene encodes CDR1 LNHDA and CDR2 SQIVND (reference sequence). Losses at the gene ends were 3 bases for V and 4 bases for J; bases not matched to a gene: 9.